This T cell receptor (beta chain) was profiled in a study of T-cell reconstitution after alpha-beta-depleted transplantation in children. This clonotype was seen ten or more times. Its antigen remains unidentified. Study-wide points: By one year post-transplant, T-cell counts and diversity largely arose from T cells that were newly produced. The origin of high day-60 TCRbeta diversity in some patients lay in surviving recipient T cells and thymic progenitors. Several hundred expanded graft clones reportedly were the source of alpha-beta T cells about two months after transplant.

The germline CDR1 and CDR2 sequences are MNHEY and SVGAGI. V was pared by 0 bases and J by 0 bases, with 6 bases between. The CDR3 spans 14 residues. The library targeted TCRbeta and was prepared with unique molecular identifiers. TCRdb called the PCR reads again in MiXCR, with one record for every CDR3 protein. This table has about 200,000 distinct CDR3 sequences, 6.6% appearing once. The TCR originated in a boy aged 2-9 years with acute lymphoblastic leukemia, due to receive a stem cell transplant. This specimen consisted of PBMCs, obtained before TCRalphabeta/CD19-depleted stem cell transplant. V and J are TRBV6-5 and TRBJ2-7; D gene unclear. CDR3 sequence (DNA): TGTGCCAGCAGTTACTCGACGGACTCCTACGAGCAGTACTTC. It codes for CASSYSTDSYEQYF.